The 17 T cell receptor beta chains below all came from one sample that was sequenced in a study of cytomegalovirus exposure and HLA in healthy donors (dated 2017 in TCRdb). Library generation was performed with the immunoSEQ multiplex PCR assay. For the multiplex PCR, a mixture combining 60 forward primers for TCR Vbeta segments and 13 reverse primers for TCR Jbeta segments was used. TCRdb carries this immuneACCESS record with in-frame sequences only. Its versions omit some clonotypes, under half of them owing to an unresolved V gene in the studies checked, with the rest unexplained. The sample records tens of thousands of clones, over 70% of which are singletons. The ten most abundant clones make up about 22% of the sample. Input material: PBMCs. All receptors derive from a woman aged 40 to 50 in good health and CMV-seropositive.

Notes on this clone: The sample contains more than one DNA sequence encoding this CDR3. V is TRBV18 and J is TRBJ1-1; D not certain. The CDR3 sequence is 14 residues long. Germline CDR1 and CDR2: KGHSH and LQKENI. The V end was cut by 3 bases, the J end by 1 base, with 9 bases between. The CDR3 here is CASSPVSRNTEAFF. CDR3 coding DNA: TGTGCCAGCTCACCGGTGTCGAGGAACACTGAAGCTTTCTTT. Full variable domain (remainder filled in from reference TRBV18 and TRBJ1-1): NAGVMQNPRHLVRRRGQEARLRCSPMKGHSHVYWYRQLPEEGLKFMVYLQKENIIDESGMPKERFSAEFPKEGPSILRIQQVVRGDSAAYFCASSPVSRNTEAFFGQGTRLTVV.

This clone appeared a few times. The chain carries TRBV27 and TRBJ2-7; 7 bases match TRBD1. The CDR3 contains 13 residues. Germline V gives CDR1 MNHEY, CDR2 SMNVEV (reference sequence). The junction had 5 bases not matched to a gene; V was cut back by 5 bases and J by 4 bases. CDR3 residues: CASSPRQGYEQYF. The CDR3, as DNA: TGTGCCAGCAGTCCCCGACAGGGTTACGAGCAGTACTTC.

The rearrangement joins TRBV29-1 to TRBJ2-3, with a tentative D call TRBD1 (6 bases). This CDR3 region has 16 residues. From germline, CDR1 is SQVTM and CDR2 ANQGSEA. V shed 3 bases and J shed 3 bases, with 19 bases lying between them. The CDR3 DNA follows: TGCAGCGTTGATCTCGGGTGGACAGTAGCGACAGATACGCAGTATTTT. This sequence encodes CSVDLGWTVATDTQYF.

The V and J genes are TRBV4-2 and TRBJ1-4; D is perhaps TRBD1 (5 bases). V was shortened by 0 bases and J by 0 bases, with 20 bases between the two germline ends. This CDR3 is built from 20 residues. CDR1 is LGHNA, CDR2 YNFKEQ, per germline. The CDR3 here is CASSQDEGRGRLATNEKLFF. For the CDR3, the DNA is TGTGCCAGCAGCCAAGATGAGGGGAGGGGCCGGCTTGCAACTAATGAAAAACTGTTTTTT.

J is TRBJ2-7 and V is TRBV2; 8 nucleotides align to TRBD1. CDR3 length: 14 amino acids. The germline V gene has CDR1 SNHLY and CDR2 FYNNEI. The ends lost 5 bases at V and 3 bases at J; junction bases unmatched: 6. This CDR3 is CASSSGQVVYEQYF. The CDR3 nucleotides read TGTGCCAGCAGTTCGGGACAGGTCGTCTACGAGCAGTACTTC.

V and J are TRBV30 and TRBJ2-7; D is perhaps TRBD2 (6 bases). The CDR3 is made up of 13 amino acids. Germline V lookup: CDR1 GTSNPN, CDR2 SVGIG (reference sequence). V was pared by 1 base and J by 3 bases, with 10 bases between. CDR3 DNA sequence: TGTGCCTGGAGTGAGACGGGAGTCTACGAGCAGTACTTC. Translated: CAWSETGVYEQYF.

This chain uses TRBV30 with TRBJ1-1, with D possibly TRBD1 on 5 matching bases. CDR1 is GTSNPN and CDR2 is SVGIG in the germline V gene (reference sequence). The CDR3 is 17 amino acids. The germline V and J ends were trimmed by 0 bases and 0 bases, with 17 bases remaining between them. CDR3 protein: CAWSVVRTFLMNTEAFF. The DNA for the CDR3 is TGTGCCTGGAGTGTAGTCAGGACATTCCTTATGAACACTGAAGCTTTCTTT. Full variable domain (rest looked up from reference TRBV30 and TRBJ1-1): SQTIHQWPATLVQPVGSPLSLECTVEGTSNPNLYWYRQAAGRGLQLLFYSVGIGQISSEVPQNLSASRPQDRQFILSSKKLLLSDSGFYLCAWSVVRTFLMNTEAFFGQGTRLTVV.

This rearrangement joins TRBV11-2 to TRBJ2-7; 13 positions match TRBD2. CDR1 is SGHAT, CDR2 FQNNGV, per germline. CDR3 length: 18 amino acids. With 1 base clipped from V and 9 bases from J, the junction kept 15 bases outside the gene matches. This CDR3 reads CASSLVALAGGSYQAQYF. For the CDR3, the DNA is TGTGCCAGCAGCTTAGTCGCACTAGCGGGAGGGTCCTATCAGGCGCAGTACTTC. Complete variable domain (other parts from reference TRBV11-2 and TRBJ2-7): EAGVAQSPRYKIIEKRQSVAFWCNPISGHATLYWYQQILGQGPKLLIQFQNNGVVDDSQLPKDRFSAERLKGVDSTLKIQPAKLEDSAVYLCASSLVALAGGSYQAQYFGPGTRLTVT.

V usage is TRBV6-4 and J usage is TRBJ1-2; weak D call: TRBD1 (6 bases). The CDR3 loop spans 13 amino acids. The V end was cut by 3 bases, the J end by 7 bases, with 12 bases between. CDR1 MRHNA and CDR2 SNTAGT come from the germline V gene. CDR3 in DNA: TGTGCCAGCAGTGAAGGGGGGGCGACTGGCTACACCTTC. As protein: CASSEGGATGYTF.

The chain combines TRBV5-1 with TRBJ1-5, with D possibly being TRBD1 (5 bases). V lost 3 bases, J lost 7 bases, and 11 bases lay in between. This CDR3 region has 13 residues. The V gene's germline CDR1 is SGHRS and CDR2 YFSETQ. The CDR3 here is CASSYRPGQPQHF. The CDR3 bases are TGCGCCAGCAGCTACAGGCCCGGGCAGCCCCAGCATTTT.

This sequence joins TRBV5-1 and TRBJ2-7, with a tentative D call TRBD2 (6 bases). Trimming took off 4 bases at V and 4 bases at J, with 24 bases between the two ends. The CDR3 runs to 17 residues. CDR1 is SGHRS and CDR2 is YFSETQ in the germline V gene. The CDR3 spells CASSVKVSSGLSYEQYF. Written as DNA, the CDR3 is TGCGCCAGCAGCGTTAAGGTTTCGAGCGGGCTCTCGTACGAGCAGTACTTC.

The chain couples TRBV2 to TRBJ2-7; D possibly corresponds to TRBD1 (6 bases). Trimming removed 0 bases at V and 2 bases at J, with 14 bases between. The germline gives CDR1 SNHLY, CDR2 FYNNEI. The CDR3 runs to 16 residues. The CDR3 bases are TGTGCCAGCAGTGAAGCTTCACAGGGAAAACCCTACGAGCAGTACTTC. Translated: CASSEASQGKPYEQYF.

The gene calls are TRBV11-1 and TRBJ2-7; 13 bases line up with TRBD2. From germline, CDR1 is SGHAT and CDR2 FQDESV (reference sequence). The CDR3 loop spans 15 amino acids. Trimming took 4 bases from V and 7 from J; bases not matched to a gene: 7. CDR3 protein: CASSSQGLAGAEQYF. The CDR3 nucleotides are TGTGCCAGCAGCTCCCAAGGACTAGCGGGGGCTGAGCAGTACTTC.

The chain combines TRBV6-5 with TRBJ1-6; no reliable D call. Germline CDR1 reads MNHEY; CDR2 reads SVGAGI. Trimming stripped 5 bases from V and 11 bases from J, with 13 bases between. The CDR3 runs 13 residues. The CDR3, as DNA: TGTGCCAGCAGTCGAGATATCGGGGCACCCCTCCACTTT. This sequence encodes CASSRDIGAPLHF.

This CDR3 is CASSRLAGNTGELFF. CDR3 coding DNA: TGCGCCAGCAGCCGACTAGCGGGGAACACCGGGGAGCTGTTTTTT. The chain combines TRBV5-1 with TRBJ2-2; 10 positions agree with TRBD2. V shed 4 bases and J 1 base; nucleotides not matched to a gene: 1. Germline values: CDR1 SGHRS, CDR2 YFSETQ. The CDR3 contains 15 residues.

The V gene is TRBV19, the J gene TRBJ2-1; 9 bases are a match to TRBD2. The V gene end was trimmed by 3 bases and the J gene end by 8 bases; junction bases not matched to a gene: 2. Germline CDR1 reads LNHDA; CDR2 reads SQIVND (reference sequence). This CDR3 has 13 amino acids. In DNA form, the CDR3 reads TGTGCCAGTAGTATTGCGGGAGGGGATGAGCAGTTCTTC. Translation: CASSIAGGDEQFF.

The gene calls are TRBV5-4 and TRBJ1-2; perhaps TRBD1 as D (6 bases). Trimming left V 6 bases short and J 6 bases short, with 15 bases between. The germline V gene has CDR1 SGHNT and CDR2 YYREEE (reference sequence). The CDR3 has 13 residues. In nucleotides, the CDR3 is TGTGCCAGCACCCACCCGGACAGACATGGCTACACCTTC. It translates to CASTHPDRHGYTF.